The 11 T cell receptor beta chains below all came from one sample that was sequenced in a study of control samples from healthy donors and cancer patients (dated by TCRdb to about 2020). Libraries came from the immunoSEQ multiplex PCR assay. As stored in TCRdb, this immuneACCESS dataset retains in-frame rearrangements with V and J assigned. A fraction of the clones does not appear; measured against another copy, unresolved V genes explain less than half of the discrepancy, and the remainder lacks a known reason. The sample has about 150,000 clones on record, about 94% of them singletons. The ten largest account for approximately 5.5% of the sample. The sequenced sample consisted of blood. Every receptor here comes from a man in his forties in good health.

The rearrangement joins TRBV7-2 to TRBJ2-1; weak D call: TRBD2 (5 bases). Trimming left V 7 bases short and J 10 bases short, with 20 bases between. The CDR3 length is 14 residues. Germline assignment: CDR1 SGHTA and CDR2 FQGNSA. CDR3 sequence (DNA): TGTGCCAGCAACCAAGGTGGTGTTGGACTCGAGCAGTTCTTC. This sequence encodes CASNQGGVGLEQFF.

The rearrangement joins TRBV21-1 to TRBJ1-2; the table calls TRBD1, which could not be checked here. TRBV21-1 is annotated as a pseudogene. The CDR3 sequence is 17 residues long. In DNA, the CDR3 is TGTGCCAGCAGCATAGGGGCCCCTTTCCCAGCTAACTATGGCTACACCTTC. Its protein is CASSIGAPFPANYGYTF.

CDR3 DNA: TGTGCCAGCCGCGGGACAGGTCTTTATAGCAATCAGCCCCAGCATTTT. As protein: CASRGTGLYSNQPQHF. V usage is TRBV19 and J usage is TRBJ1-5; 8 nucleotides align to TRBD1. The CDR3 consists of 16 residues. V shed 9 bases and J 0 bases; nucleotides not matched to a gene: 10. Looked up from germline, CDR1 is LNHDA and CDR2 is SQIVND (reference sequence).

CDR3 DNA: TGTGCCAGCAGTGGGGGGGACAGCTCTGGAAACACCATATATTTT. This encodes CASSGGDSSGNTIYF. The V call is TRBV27, the J call TRBJ1-3, with 7 positions matching TRBD1. Per the germline V gene, CDR1 is MNHEY and CDR2 is SMNVEV (reference sequence). V dropped 5 bases and J dropped 0; count of bases not matched to a gene: 4. The CDR3 covers 15 residues.

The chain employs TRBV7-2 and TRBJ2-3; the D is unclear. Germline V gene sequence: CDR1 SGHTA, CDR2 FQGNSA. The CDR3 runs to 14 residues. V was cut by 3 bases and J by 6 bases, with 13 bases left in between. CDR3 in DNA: TGTGCCAGCAGCTTGGGTCCCACGCTGGATACGCAGTATTTT. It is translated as CASSLGPTLDTQYF. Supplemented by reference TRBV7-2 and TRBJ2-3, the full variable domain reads GAGVSQSPSNKVTEKGKDVELRCDPISGHTALYWYRQSLGQGLEFLIYFQGNSAPDKSGLPSDRFSAERTGGSVSTLTIQRTQQEDSAVYLCASSLGPTLDTQYFGPGTRLTVL.

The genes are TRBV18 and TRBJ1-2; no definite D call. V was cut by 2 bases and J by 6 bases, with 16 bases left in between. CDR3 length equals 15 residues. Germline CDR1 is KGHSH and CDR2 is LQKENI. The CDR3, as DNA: TGTGCCAGCTCACCAGATTACAGCCAACCTCATGGCTACACCTTC. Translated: CASSPDYSQPHGYTF.

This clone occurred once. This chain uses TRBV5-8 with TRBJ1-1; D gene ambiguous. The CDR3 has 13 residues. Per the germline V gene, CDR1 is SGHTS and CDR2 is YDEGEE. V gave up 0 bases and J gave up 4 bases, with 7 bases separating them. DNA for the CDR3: TGTGCCAGCAGCTTGGAAGTCGGCACTGAAGCTTTCTTT. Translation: CASSLEVGTEAFF.

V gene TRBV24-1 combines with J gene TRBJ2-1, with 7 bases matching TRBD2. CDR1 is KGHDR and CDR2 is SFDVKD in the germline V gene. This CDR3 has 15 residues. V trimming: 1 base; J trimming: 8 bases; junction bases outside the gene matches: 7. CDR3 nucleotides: TGTGCCACCAGTGATTTACTGGGGGGGACCGATGAGCAGTTCTTC. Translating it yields CATSDLLGGTDEQFF.

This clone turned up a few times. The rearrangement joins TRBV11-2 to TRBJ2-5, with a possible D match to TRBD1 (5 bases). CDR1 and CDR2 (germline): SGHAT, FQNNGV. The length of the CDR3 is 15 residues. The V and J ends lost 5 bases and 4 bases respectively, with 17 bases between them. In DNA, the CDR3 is TGTGCCAGCAGCCCCTATCGCGCCCAGGGAGAGACCCAGTACTTC. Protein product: CASSPYRAQGETQYF. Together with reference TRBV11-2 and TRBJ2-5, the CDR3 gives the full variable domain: EAGVAQSPRYKIIEKRQSVAFWCNPISGHATLYWYQQILGQGPKLLIQFQNNGVVDDSQLPKDRFSAERLKGVDSTLKIQPAKLEDSAVYLCASSPYRAQGETQYFGPGTRLLVL.

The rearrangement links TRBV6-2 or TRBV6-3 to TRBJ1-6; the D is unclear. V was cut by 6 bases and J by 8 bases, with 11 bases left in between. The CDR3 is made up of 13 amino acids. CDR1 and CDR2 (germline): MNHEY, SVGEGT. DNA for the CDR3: TGTGCCAGCAGACCTGAAATGCATTCACCCCTCCACTTT. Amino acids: CASRPEMHSPLHF.

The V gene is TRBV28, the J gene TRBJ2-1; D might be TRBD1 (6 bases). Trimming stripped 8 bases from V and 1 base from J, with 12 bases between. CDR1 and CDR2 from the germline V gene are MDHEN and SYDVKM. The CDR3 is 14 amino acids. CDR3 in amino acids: CASRQDGSYNEQFF. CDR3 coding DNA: TGTGCCAGCCGACAGGACGGGTCCTACAATGAGCAGTTCTTC.